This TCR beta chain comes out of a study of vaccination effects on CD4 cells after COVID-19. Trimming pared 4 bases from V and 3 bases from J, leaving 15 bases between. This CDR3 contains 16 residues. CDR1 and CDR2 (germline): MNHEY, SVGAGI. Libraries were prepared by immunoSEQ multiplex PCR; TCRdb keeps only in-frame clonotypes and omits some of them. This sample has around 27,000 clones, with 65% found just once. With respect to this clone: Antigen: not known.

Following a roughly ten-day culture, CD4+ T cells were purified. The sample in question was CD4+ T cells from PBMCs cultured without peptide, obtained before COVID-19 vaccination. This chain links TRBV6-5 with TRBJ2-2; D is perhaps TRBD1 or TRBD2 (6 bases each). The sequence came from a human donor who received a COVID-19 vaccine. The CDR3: CASSSIGGADTGELFF. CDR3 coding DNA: TGTGCCAGCAGTTCAATCGGGGGCGCGGACACCGGGGAGCTGTTTTTT.